This TCR beta chain was sequenced in a study of CD8+ T cells in alopecia areata. This CDR3 contains 15 residues. V lost 5 bases and J 1 base, leaving 9 bases between the germline ends. Germline V gene sequence: CDR1 SGHNT, CDR2 YENEEA. The study, taken as a whole, reports: The presence of one nonresponder keeps the tie between baseline CD8+ expansion and response uncertain.

Once RNA had been extracted, it was reverse transcribed into cDNA to act as the sequencing template. Here immunoSEQ multiplex PCR was the method, and the copy in TCRdb shows in-frame clones only, minus some. The sample gives around 180,000 clones, about three fifths of which show up once; approximately 1.3% is in the top ten. As concerns this clone: Antigen: not known.

The sample's treatment: oral pan-JAK inhibitor, 5-10 mg twice daily. Obtained from alopecia areata patients were lesional scalp punch biopsies along with peripheral blood. The receptor comes from a human donor with alopecia areata. This specimen consisted of CD4+ T cells sorted from blood, obtained around week 50, from a patient treated with tofacitinib. V is TRBV11-3 and J is TRBJ2-6; unclear D gene. The CDR3 here is CASSPDPSGANVLTF. The DNA of the CDR3 is TGTGCCAGCAGCCCCGATCCTTCTGGGGCCAACGTCCTGACTTTC.